Below, 12 T cell receptor beta chains from the same sample are listed, as sequenced in a study of blood T cells in healthy people across ages. A J-beta primer mix and a sample-barcoded 5' primer were used in a second PCR of about 6 to 12 cycles. A single record per CDR3 protein comes from TCRdb applying MiXCR to the 5' RACE reads. The data hold approximately 730,000 distinct CDR3 sequences, with roughly 47% observed a single time. Material: blood. The source is a woman in her fifties or sixties in good health.

This chain links TRBV3-1 with TRBJ2-1; 10 bases match TRBD2. Germline V CDR1 and CDR2: LGHDT, YNNKEL (reference sequence). After removal of 5 bases from V and 2 bases from J, the junction contained 6 bases not matched to a gene. This CDR3 region has 16 residues. The CDR3 sequence: CASSIEAGGTYNEQFF. DNA for the CDR3: TGTGCCAGCAGCATTGAAGCGGGGGGGACCTACAATGAGCAGTTCTTC.

This clonotype was seen only a few times. The chain carries TRBV7-2 and TRBJ2-1; 9 bases fit TRBD2. The CDR3 totals 18 residues. With 2 bases clipped from V and 7 bases from J, the junction kept 15 bases outside the gene matches. The germline V gene encodes CDR1 SGHTA and CDR2 FQGNSA. This CDR3 reads CASSLRPQLGGRVNEQFF. DNA of the CDR3: TGTGCCAGCAGCTTAAGGCCCCAACTTGGCGGGAGGGTAAATGAGCAGTTCTTC.

This chain joins TRBV25-1 and TRBJ2-1; 9 nucleotides align to TRBD2. Germline-derived CDR1 and CDR2 are MGHDK and SYGVNS. Germline trimming cut 6 bases from V and 6 bases from J; bases unmatched to any gene: 3. This CDR3 contains 13 residues. CDR3 coding DNA: TGTGCCAGCAGAAATAGCGGGGGCAATGAGCAGTTCTTC. Protein product: CASRNSGGNEQFF.

V and J are TRBV28 and TRBJ2-4, with TRBD2 identical over 8 bases. The better agreement between TRBJ2-7 and the DNA end casts doubt on the J call. Germline CDR1 and CDR2: MDHEN and SYDVKM. This CDR3 comprises 14 residues. CDR3 DNA: TGTGCCAACACACCCGCGGGGGGACCCTACGAGCAGTACTTC. Translating it yields CANTPAGGPYEQYF.

The genes are TRBV6-5 and TRBJ2-7, with 7 bases that match TRBD2. The CDR3 has 15 residues. The trim removed 1 base at V and 7 bases at J, leaving 10 bases unmatched. Germline CDR1 reads MNHEY; CDR2 reads SVGAGI. This CDR3 is CASSYFLADSPEQYF. As DNA, the CDR3 is TGTGCCAGCAGTTACTTCCTAGCGGATAGTCCGGAGCAGTACTTC.

The chain couples TRBV10-3 to TRBJ1-1, with D hard to call. The germline V gene encodes CDR1 ENHRY and CDR2 SYGVKD. This CDR3 has 13 residues. The V and J ends lost 1 base and 6 bases respectively, with 9 bases between them. The CDR3 DNA sequence: TGTGCCATCAGTGAGTATGAAAGGGCTGAAGCTTTCTTT. It codes for CAISEYERAEAFF.

This clonotype was counted between two and nine times. CDR3 sequence (DNA): TGCAGTGCTAGAAACAGGCGGGCCATGGTGCAGTACTTC. It translates to CSARNRRAMVQYF. The V and J genes are TRBV20-1 and TRBJ2-5; D is possibly TRBD1 or TRBD2 (5 bases each). There are 13 residues in the CDR3. V was cut by 2 bases and J by 11 bases, with 18 bases left in between. The germline CDR1 and CDR2 sequences are DFQATT and SNEGSKA (reference sequence).

This chain connects TRBV5-1 to TRBJ2-3; 7 nucleotides align to TRBD2. The ends lost 1 base at V and 3 bases at J; junction bases unmatched: 8. Germline CDR1 SGHRS, CDR2 YFSETQ. The CDR3 length is 16 residues. CDR3 region: CASSLMAGESTDTQYF. As DNA, the CDR3 is TGCGCCAGCAGCTTGATGGCGGGGGAAAGTACAGATACGCAGTATTTT.

In this sample, this clonotype turned up once. The chain links TRBV7-8 to TRBJ1-4; D uncertain. The ends were cut back, 2 bases at V and 8 bases at J, with 24 bases in the middle. This CDR3 is built from 18 residues. Germline V lookup: CDR1 SGHVS, CDR2 FQNEAQ. The DNA for the CDR3 is TGTGCCAGCAGCTTAACGGCTATGGCCGGCCGACGATCAGAAAAACTGTTTTTT. Its protein is CASSLTAMAGRRSEKLFF. Full variable domain (outside the CDR3, taken from reference TRBV7-8 and TRBJ1-4): GAGVSQSPRYKVAKRGQDVALRCDPISGHVSLFWYQQALGQGPEFLTYFQNEAQLDKSGLPSDRFFAERPEGSVSTLKIQRTQQEDSAVYLCASSLTAMAGRRSEKLFFGSGTQLSVL.

The V gene is TRBV6-5, the J gene TRBJ2-2, with D maybe TRBD1 (6 bases). The germline V gene has CDR1 MNHEY and CDR2 SVGAGI. V was clipped by 0 bases and J by 0 bases, with 8 bases between them. The CDR3 runs to 16 residues. Here the CDR3 DNA reads TGTGCCAGCAGTTACTCCTGGGACACGAACACCGGGGAGCTGTTTTTT. It is translated as CASSYSWDTNTGELFF.

The gene calls are TRBV13 and TRBJ1-4; 9 positions agree with TRBD1. This CDR3 is 13 amino acids long. Per the germline V gene, CDR1 is PRHDT and CDR2 is FYEKMQ (reference sequence). Unmatched junction bases numbered 6, after V lost 4 bases and J lost 12 bases. The CDR3 spells CASSWGQGEQLFF. Written as DNA, the CDR3 is TGTGCCAGCAGCTGGGGACAGGGAGAACAACTGTTTTTT.

J is TRBJ1-2 and V is TRBV3-1; TRBD1 aligns across 7 bases. V was pared by 3 bases and J by 4 bases, with 5 bases of the junction left unmatched. CDR3 size: 14 residues. Germline values: CDR1 LGHDT, CDR2 YNNKEL (reference sequence). Here the CDR3 DNA reads TGTGCCAGCAGCCATCGGACAGGAGCCTATGGCTACACCTTC. This sequence encodes CASSHRTGAYGYTF.